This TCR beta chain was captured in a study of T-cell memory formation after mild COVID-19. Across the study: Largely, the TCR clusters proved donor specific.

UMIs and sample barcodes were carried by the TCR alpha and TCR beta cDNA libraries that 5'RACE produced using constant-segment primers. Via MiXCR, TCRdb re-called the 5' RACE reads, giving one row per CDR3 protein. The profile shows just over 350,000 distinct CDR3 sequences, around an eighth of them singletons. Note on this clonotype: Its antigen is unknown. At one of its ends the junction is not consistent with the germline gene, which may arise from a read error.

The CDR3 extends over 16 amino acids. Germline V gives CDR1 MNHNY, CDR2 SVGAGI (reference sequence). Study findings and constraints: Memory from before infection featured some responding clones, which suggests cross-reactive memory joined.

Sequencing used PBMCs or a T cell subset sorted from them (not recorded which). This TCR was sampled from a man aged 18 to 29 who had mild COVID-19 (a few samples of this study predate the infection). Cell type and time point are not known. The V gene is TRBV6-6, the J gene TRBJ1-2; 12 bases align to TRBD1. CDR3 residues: CASSYWGTGGYYGCTF. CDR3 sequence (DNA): TGTGCCAGCAGTTACTGGGGGACAGGGGGCTACTATGGCTGCACCTTC.